This passage covers 28 T cell receptor beta chains from one sample sequenced in a study of T cells after somatic rescue of genetic block (TCRdb year 2020). Library method: the immunoSEQ multiplex PCR assay. The source is immuneACCESS, and TCRdb retained only in-frame sequences with V and J called. Part of the clones is not carried over; for the studies checked, unresolved V genes explain less than half of this, and the remainder is unexplained. For this sample there are about 52,000 clones; 95% to 96% appear just once. The ten largest make up approximately 0.077% of the sample. Sequencing was performed on peripheral blood mononuclear cells (PBMCs). These TCRs come from a child less than two years old.

V usage is TRBV7-5 and J usage is TRBJ1-3. TRBV7-5 is a pseudogene segment. The CDR3 extends over 12 amino acids. CDR3 residues: CVRSPSADTIYF. The CDR3 DNA follows: TGTGTCAGAAGCCCCAGTGCGGACACCATATATTTT.

The gene calls are TRBV5-6 and TRBJ1-3, with D hard to call. The CDR3 is 13 residues long. Germline-derived CDR1 and CDR2 are SGHDT and YYEEEE. With 0 bases removed from V and 4 bases from J, the gap between germline ends came to 5 bases. The CDR3 here is CASSLAVGNTIYF. CDR3 coding DNA: TGTGCCAGCAGCTTGGCGGTAGGAAACACCATATATTTT.

This clone was recorded only once. The chain links TRBV6-4 to TRBJ2-3; TRBD1 matches at 9 bases. V dropped 4 bases and J dropped 5; count of bases not matched to a gene: 13. The CDR3 has 17 residues. Looked up from germline, CDR1 is MRHNA and CDR2 is SNTAGT. The CDR3 loop reads CASSVGQGIGLRDTQYF. In DNA, the CDR3 is TGTGCCAGCAGTGTGGGACAGGGAATCGGGTTGAGAGATACGCAGTATTTT.

CDR3 loop: CASSPRAGQLGQPQHF. CDR3 nucleotides: TGTGCCAGCAGCCCGCGGGCAGGGCAGTTAGGGCAGCCCCAGCATTTT. The gene calls are TRBV7-6 and TRBJ1-5, with D possibly being TRBD1 (5 bases). The V end lost 5 bases, the J end lost 7 bases, and 21 bases lay between the germline ends. CDR3 length equals 16 residues. Germline V gives CDR1 SGHVS, CDR2 FNYEAQ.

The rearrangement uses TRBV5-1 and TRBJ2-1; the D gene is possibly TRBD2 (6 bases). Trimming took off 4 bases at V and 2 bases at J, with 16 bases between the two ends. This CDR3 is 16 amino acids long. CDR1 and CDR2 from the germline V gene are SGHRS and YFSETQ. CDR3 sequence: CASSLPGRGPYNEQFF. The DNA for the CDR3 is TGCGCCAGCAGCCTCCCGGGGCGGGGTCCCTACAATGAGCAGTTCTTC.

The CDR3 nucleotides are TGTGCCAGCAGCCAACAGGGGGTGAGCGGGGAGCTGTTTTTT. Translation: CASSQQGVSGELFF. J is TRBJ2-2 and V is TRBV11-2; 8 positions agree with TRBD1. Trimming removed 5 bases from V and 7 bases from J; junction bases left unmatched: 6. The CDR3 runs to 14 residues. The germline CDR1 and CDR2 sequences are SGHAT and FQNNGV.

The chain recombines TRBV25-1 with TRBJ2-5; possibly TRBD1 for D (6 bases). The CDR3 contains 15 residues. Germline V gene data show CDR1 as MGHDK and CDR2 as SYGVNS. Trimming cost V 1 base and J 2 bases, with 11 bases left between them. The chain's CDR3 is CASSELGQTQETQYF. As DNA, the CDR3 is TGTGCCAGCAGTGAATTAGGACAGACTCAAGAGACCCAGTACTTC.

CDR3 loop: CAISGESSEAFF. The DNA of the CDR3 is TGTGCCATCAGTGGGGAAAGCTCTGAAGCTTTCTTT. The chain joins TRBV10-3 to TRBJ1-1; D remains unclear. V was trimmed by 4 bases and J by 6 bases, leaving 9 bases between them. CDR3 length equals 12 residues. CDR1 is ENHRY, CDR2 SYGVKD, per germline.

The rearrangement uses TRBV30 and TRBJ1-1; 8 nucleotides agree with TRBD1. V dropped 2 bases and J dropped 3; count of bases not matched to a gene: 5. CDR1 is GTSNPN and CDR2 is SVGIG in the germline V gene (reference sequence). This CDR3 contains 14 residues. This CDR3 reads CAWSRTGRDTEAFF. CDR3 bases: TGTGCCTGGAGTCGGACAGGGAGGGACACTGAAGCTTTCTTT.

This sequence joins TRBV10-3 and TRBJ2-3; D is possibly TRBD1 (7 bases). Trimming left V 3 bases short and J 1 base short, with 8 bases between. Germline V gives CDR1 ENHRY, CDR2 SYGVKD. This CDR3 contains 14 residues. CDR3 nucleotide sequence: TGTGCCATCAGTGACAGGGGGGGCACAGATACGCAGTATTTT. Its translation: CAISDRGGTDTQYF.

The V and J genes are TRBV28 and TRBJ2-6; D is perhaps TRBD2 (5 bases). Germline values: CDR1 MDHEN, CDR2 SYDVKM. This CDR3 is 16 amino acids long. Trimming removed 6 bases at V and 0 bases at J, with 12 bases between. CDR3 in DNA: TGTGCCAGCAGAAAACTAGGCAGCTCTGGGGCCAACGTCCTGACTTTC. Translation gives CASRKLGSSGANVLTF. Full variable domain (rest looked up from reference TRBV28 and TRBJ2-6): DVKVTQSSRYLVKRTGEKVFLECVQDMDHENMFWYRQDPGLGLRLIYFSYDVKMKEKGDIPEGYSVSREKKERFSLILESASTNQTSMYLCASRKLGSSGANVLTFGAGSRLTVL.

The V gene is TRBV19, the J gene TRBJ1-4; TRBD1 matches at 7 bases. J lost 3 bases, V lost 1 base, and 2 bases had no gene match. The CDR3 has 15 amino acids. From germline, CDR1 is LNHDA and CDR2 SQIVND (reference sequence). CDR3 sequence reads: CASSIATGANEKLFF. As DNA, the CDR3 is TGTGCCAGTAGTATAGCAACAGGGGCTAATGAAAAACTGTTTTTT. Supplemented by reference TRBV19 and TRBJ1-4, the full variable domain reads DGGITQSPKYLFRKEGQNVTLSCEQNLNHDAMYWYRQDPGQGLRLIYYSQIVNDFQKGDIAEGYSVSREKKESFPLTVTSAQKNPTAFYLCASSIATGANEKLFFGSGTQLSVL.

The gene calls are TRBV27 and TRBJ2-5; D is uncertain. Trimming removed 3 bases at V and 2 bases at J, with 16 bases between. Germline CDR1 and CDR2: MNHEY and SMNVEV (reference sequence). The CDR3 is 16 residues long. The CDR3 DNA sequence: TGTGCCAGCAGTTTTTCCACAGCAAGTTGGCAAGAGACCCAGTACTTC. It is translated as CASSFSTASWQETQYF.

The chain couples TRBV11-2 to TRBJ2-7; the match to TRBD1 covers 9 bases. Germline V CDR1 and CDR2: SGHAT, FQNNGV. Unmatched junction bases numbered 9, after V lost 5 bases and J lost 4 bases. This CDR3 has 15 residues. The CDR3 reads CASSALQGARYEQYF. DNA for the CDR3: TGTGCCAGCAGCGCCCTACAGGGGGCGCGTTACGAGCAGTACTTC.

The chain employs TRBV10-1 and TRBJ2-1; D uncertain. Between the trimmed V and J ends, which lost 3 bases and 14 bases, there was a span of 14 bases. Germline CDR1 reads WNHNN; CDR2 reads SYGVQD (reference sequence). CDR3 length: 12 amino acids. In DNA form, the CDR3 reads TGCGCCAGCAGTGATACTCACAAAGGAAAGTTCTTC. Translation: CASSDTHKGKFF.

J is TRBJ2-7 and V is TRBV5-6; D perhaps matches TRBD1 (6 bases). Trimming removed 2 bases from V and 0 bases from J, with 9 bases in between. Germline lookup yields CDR1 SGHDT and CDR2 YYEEEE. The CDR3 has 14 amino acids. This CDR3 is CASSFGTHSYEQYF. The CDR3 DNA reads TGTGCCAGCAGCTTCGGGACACACTCCTACGAGCAGTACTTC.

V gene TRBV9 combines with J gene TRBJ2-7; 8 positions match TRBD2. From germline, CDR1 is SGDLS and CDR2 YYNGEE. V dropped 0 bases and J dropped 0; count of bases not matched to a gene: 5. This CDR3 is 16 amino acids long. In DNA, the CDR3 is TGTGCCAGCAGCGTAGGACTAGCGCCGAGCTCCTACGAGCAGTACTTC. This gives the protein CASSVGLAPSSYEQYF. The variable domain in full, with the rest retrieved from reference TRBV9 and TRBJ2-7, is DSGVTQTPKHLITATGQRVTLRCSPRSGDLSVYWYQQSLDQGLQFLIQYYNGEERAKGNILERFSAQQFPDLHSELNLSSLELGDSALYFCASSVGLAPSSYEQYFGPGTRLTVT.

The rearrangement links TRBV29-1 to TRBJ2-2; TRBD1 agrees at 9 bases. This CDR3 contains 16 residues. Germline trimming cut 1 base from V and 3 bases from J; bases unmatched to any gene: 6. Germline V CDR1 and CDR2: SQVTM, ANQGSEA. The CDR3 DNA follows: TGCAGCGTTGAAGGTCCGGGACAGGGAGACACCGGGGAGCTGTTTTTT. Protein: CSVEGPGQGDTGELFF.

The chain recombines TRBV28 with TRBJ1-4, with D unresolved. The CDR3 is 15 residues long. V lost 6 bases, J lost 0 bases, and 11 bases lay in between. Per germline, CDR1 MDHEN and CDR2 SYDVKM. In nucleotides, the CDR3 is TGTGCCAGCAGGTTAAGTGTCTCAACTAATGAAAAACTGTTTTTT. Amino acids: CASRLSVSTNEKLFF.

The chain carries TRBV19 and TRBJ2-7; 11 positions match TRBD2. This CDR3 region has 15 residues. Germline V gene lookup returns CDR1 LNHDA and CDR2 SQIVND (reference sequence). With 6 bases clipped from V and 2 bases from J, the junction kept 6 bases outside the gene matches. The CDR3, as DNA: TGTGCCAGTAGCCCACTAGCGGGAGTCACCTACGAGCAGTACTTC. Its protein product is CASSPLAGVTYEQYF. The variable domain in full, completed from reference TRBV19 and TRBJ2-7, reads DGGITQSPKYLFRKEGQNVTLSCEQNLNHDAMYWYRQDPGQGLRLIYYSQIVNDFQKGDIAEGYSVSREKKESFPLTVTSAQKNPTAFYLCASSPLAGVTYEQYFGPGTRLTVT.

This chain uses TRBV28 with TRBJ1-1; maybe TRBD1 (5 bases). This CDR3 is 14 amino acids long. V lost 2 bases, J lost 1 base, and 8 bases lay in between. CDR1 and CDR2 from the germline V gene are MDHEN and SYDVKM. CDR3: CASSLPGPNTEAFF. Written as DNA, the CDR3 is TGTGCCAGCAGTTTACCGGGACCGAACACTGAAGCTTTCTTT.

This clone was seen only once. This chain joins TRBV18 and TRBJ1-1, with D unresolved. This CDR3 has 15 amino acids. CDR1 is KGHSH and CDR2 is LQKENI in the germline V gene. V lost 3 bases, J lost 0 bases, and 11 bases lay in between. The CDR3 DNA is TGTGCCAGCTCACCGGGGTCCGGGATGAACACTGAAGCTTTCTTT. Residues: CASSPGSGMNTEAFF. Together with reference TRBV18 and TRBJ1-1, the CDR3 gives the full variable domain: NAGVMQNPRHLVRRRGQEARLRCSPMKGHSHVYWYRQLPEEGLKFMVYLQKENIIDESGMPKERFSAEFPKEGPSILRIQQVVRGDSAAYFCASSPGSGMNTEAFFGQGTRLTVV.

The chain combines TRBV4-2 with TRBJ2-3; 13 bases are shared with TRBD2. Germline V gives CDR1 LGHNA, CDR2 YNFKEQ. The CDR3 has 17 amino acids. Losses at the gene ends were 4 bases for V and 4 bases for J; bases not matched to a gene: 8. CDR3 in amino acids: CASSRKLAGGQADTQYF. The CDR3 bases are TGTGCCAGCAGCCGAAAACTAGCGGGAGGGCAAGCAGATACGCAGTATTTT.

The rearrangement uses TRBV27 and TRBJ2-7, with D possibly called TRBD1 or TRBD2 (5 bases each). V dropped 5 bases and J dropped 1 base, with 12 bases sitting between them. Germline CDR1 is MNHEY and CDR2 is SMNVEV (reference sequence). CDR3 length: 14 residues. Here the CDR3 DNA reads TGTGCCAGCAGTATTCGGGACGGATCCTACGAGCAGTACTTC. This encodes CASSIRDGSYEQYF.

The chain combines TRBV6-1 with TRBJ2-7; 7 positions agree with TRBD1. V trimming: 5 bases; J trimming: 1 base; junction bases outside the gene matches: 8. The CDR3 runs to 15 residues. Germline V gives CDR1 MNHNS, CDR2 SASEGT. The CDR3 bases are TGTGCCAGCAGTCCCCGGACAGGTTTTTCCTACGAGCAGTACTTC. Translation gives CASSPRTGFSYEQYF.

The chain combines TRBV7-2 with TRBJ1-1, with D unclear. The CDR3 is made up of 15 amino acids. Trimming stripped 1 base from V and 1 base from J, with 10 bases between. Germline V gives CDR1 SGHTA, CDR2 FQGNSA. CDR3 residues: CASSLVRSRNTEAFF. CDR3 nucleotide sequence: TGTGCCAGCAGCTTAGTAAGGAGTCGGAACACTGAAGCTTTCTTT.

This sequence joins TRBV6-5 and TRBJ2-5; unclear D gene. The CDR3 runs to 13 residues. Trimming removed 7 bases from V and 3 bases from J, with 12 bases in between. The germline V gene encodes CDR1 MNHEY and CDR2 SVGAGI. As DNA, the CDR3 is TGTGCCAGCACCTCCCCCAGTGAAGAGACCCAGTACTTC. Translation gives CASTSPSEETQYF.

The chain couples TRBV20-1 to TRBJ2-5; maybe TRBD1 (5 bases). The closer fit of TRBJ2-7 to the DNA end suggests the J call may be wrong. The CDR3 has 10 residues. The germline V gene has CDR1 DFQATT and CDR2 SNEGSKA (reference sequence). The CDR3 here is CSATGYEQYF. Written as DNA, the CDR3 is TGCAGTGCTACAGGGTACGAGCAGTACTTC.